This T cell receptor (beta chain) emerged from a study of cytomegalovirus exposure and HLA in healthy donors. Study at large: HLA-typed donors were the source of about 85 million unique TCRs held in an early data release. Overall study findings and caveats: Later analysis associated a missense DCLRE1C variant with TCR beta V- and J-gene trimming.

PCR employed 60 Vbeta and 13 Jbeta primers. Generated by immunoSEQ multiplex PCR, the TCRdb table keeps only in-frame clones and is missing some. The table records approximately 160,000 clones, approximately 80% of them present only once. Germline CDR1 reads SGDLS; CDR2 reads YYNGEE. The CDR3 contains 13 residues. The V segment lost 2 bases and the J segment 4 bases; nucleotides outside the gene matches: 2. Worth noting for this clone: Its antigen is currently unknown.

The sequence was collected from a woman in her forties in good health and CMV-seropositive. This sequence joins TRBV9 and TRBJ1-1, with 7 bases that match TRBD1. Sample: PBMCs. The CDR3 loop reads CASSVTGSTEAFF. DNA of the CDR3: TGTGCCAGCAGCGTGACAGGGTCCACTGAAGCTTTCTTT.